The clone carrying this T cell receptor (beta chain) came up a few times. The record originates from a study of cytomegalovirus exposure and HLA in healthy donors. Germline CDR1 and CDR2: MRHNA and SNTAGT. The CDR3 spans 11 residues. Trimming took 8 bases from V and 4 from J, leaving 8 bases between them. Primers for the PCR totalled 60 Vbeta and 13 Jbeta. Repertoires were generated with immunoSEQ multiplex PCR, while TCRdb's copy carries only in-frame clones and drops some. The sample records 150,000 to 200,000 clones, roughly 10% being singletons. This clonotype was obtained from a woman aged 25 to 45 in good health and CMV-seropositive. The chain couples TRBV6-4 to TRBJ1-1; D gene uncertain. The specimen was PBMCs. The CDR3 sequence: CASRSGTEAFF. CDR3 nucleotides: TGTGCCAGCCGGAGTGGCACTGAAGCTTTCTTT.